A selection of T cell receptor beta chains follows, all from one sample in a study of cytomegalovirus exposure and HLA in healthy donors. Data came from immunoSEQ multiplex PCR; TCRdb stores just in-frame clones and leaves some out. The sample includes 110,000 or so clones, less than 80% of them seen just once. Sequenced sample: PBMCs. Receptors originate from a man under 40 in good health and CMV-seronegative. Each CDR3 is given with its conserved first and last residue. A D gene is named only where the DNA matches it firmly. For some rows the clone size is stated as once, few or many, or as a class when expanded; others skip it.

CDR3aa: CASSRTGSEAFF; CDR3nt: TGTGCCAGCAGCAGGACAGGGTCCGAAGCTTTCTTT; v_gene: TRBV28; j_gene: TRBJ1-1; abundance: NA; d_gene: TRBD1
CDR3aa: CASSLGTGTEAFF; CDR3nt: TGTGCCAGCAGTTTAGGGACAGGGACTGAAGCTTTCTTT; v_gene: TRBV27; j_gene: TRBJ1-1; abundance: NA; d_gene: TRBD1
CDR3aa: CASRTEVKKLFF; CDR3nt: TGTGCCAGCAGGACTGAGGTGAAAAAACTGTTTTTT; v_gene: TRBV2; j_gene: TRBJ1-4; abundance: once; d_gene: NA
CDR3aa: CASSPRQSRETQYF; CDR3nt: TGTGCCAGCTCACCACGGCAGTCCCGAGAGACCCAGTACTTC; v_gene: TRBV18; j_gene: TRBJ2-5; abundance: NA; d_gene: NA
CDR3aa: CASSSRRQSYEQYF; CDR3nt: TGTGCCAGCAGCTCCCGAAGACAGTCCTACGAGCAGTACTTC; v_gene: TRBV5-4; j_gene: TRBJ2-7; abundance: NA; d_gene: NA
CDR3aa: CASSIEATGRDEQFF; CDR3nt: TGTGCCAGTAGTATAGAGGCGACAGGGCGGGATGAGCAGTTCTTC; v_gene: TRBV19; j_gene: TRBJ2-1; abundance: NA; d_gene: TRBD1
CDR3aa: CASSLTGGHEQYF; CDR3nt: TGTGCCAGCAGCTTAACAGGGGGTCACGAGCAGTACTTC; v_gene: TRBV11-3; j_gene: TRBJ2-7; abundance: NA; d_gene: TRBD1
CDR3aa: CAWTLPGFSPLHF; CDR3nt: TGTGCCTGGACCCTTCCAGGGTTCTCACCCCTCCACTTT; v_gene: TRBV30; j_gene: TRBJ1-6; abundance: once; d_gene: NA
CDR3aa: CASSLGTKTTYEQYF; CDR3nt: TGTGCCAGCAGCTTAGGGACAAAAACGACCTACGAGCAGTACTTC; v_gene: TRBV5-4; j_gene: TRBJ2-7; abundance: NA; d_gene: NA
CDR3aa: CASSRDMNTEAFF; CDR3nt: TGTGCCAGCAGTCGGGACATGAACACTGAAGCTTTCTTT; v_gene: TRBV13; j_gene: TRBJ1-1; abundance: NA; d_gene: NA
CDR3aa: CASSATGVSGNTIYF; CDR3nt: TGTGCCAGCAGCGCAACAGGGGTTTCTGGAAACACCATATATTTT; v_gene: TRBV9; j_gene: TRBJ1-3; abundance: NA; d_gene: TRBD1
CDR3aa: CASSQEWRGAGANVLTF; CDR3nt: TGCGCCAGCAGCCAAGAATGGAGGGGAGCAGGGGCCAACGTCCTGACTTTC; v_gene: TRBV4-3; j_gene: TRBJ2-6; abundance: NA; d_gene: NA
CDR3aa: CSGGLDYEQYF; CDR3nt: TGCAGTGGGGGACTAGACTACGAGCAGTACTTC; v_gene: TRBV20-1; j_gene: TRBJ2-7; abundance: NA; d_gene: TRBD2
CDR3aa: CASSFFGTGNQPQHF; CDR3nt: TGTGCCAGCAGCTTTTTCGGGACAGGCAATCAGCCCCAGCATTTT; v_gene: TRBV5-6; j_gene: TRBJ1-5; abundance: NA; d_gene: TRBD1
CDR3aa: CASRGNGGMFYEQYF; CDR3nt: TGTGCCAGCAGGGGTAATGGAGGGATGTTCTACGAGCAGTACTTC; v_gene: TRBV25-1; j_gene: TRBJ2-7; abundance: NA; d_gene: NA
CDR3aa: CASSYRDRGFEQYF; CDR3nt: TGTGCCAGCAGTTACCGGGACAGGGGGTTCGAGCAGTACTTC; v_gene: TRBV5-6; j_gene: TRBJ2-7; abundance: NA; d_gene: TRBD1
CDR3aa: CASSQDSGLDGYTF; CDR3nt: TGCGCCAGCAGCCAAGACTCGGGGTTGGATGGCTACACCTTC; v_gene: TRBV4-1; j_gene: TRBJ1-2; abundance: once; d_gene: NA
CDR3aa: CASQDGSSYEQYF; CDR3nt: TGTGCCAGTCAAGACGGGAGCTCCTACGAGCAGTACTTC; v_gene: TRBV28; j_gene: TRBJ2-7; abundance: NA; d_gene: NA
CDR3aa: CASSHSPDRGNEQYF; CDR3nt: TGTGCCAGCAGCCACTCTCCGGACAGGGGAAACGAGCAGTACTTC; v_gene: TRBV6-5; j_gene: TRBJ2-7; abundance: NA; d_gene: TRBD1
CDR3aa: CASSPVGSYEQYF; CDR3nt: TGCGCCAGCAGCCCGGTTGGCTCCTACGAGCAGTACTTC; v_gene: TRBV5-1; j_gene: TRBJ2-7; abundance: NA; d_gene: NA
CDR3aa: CASSLQGTGGDEQFF; CDR3nt: TGTGCCAGCAGTCTCCAAGGTACAGGGGGCGATGAGCAGTTCTTC; v_gene: TRBV28; j_gene: TRBJ2-1; abundance: NA; d_gene: TRBD1
CDR3aa: CASSSSGGNQPQHF; CDR3nt: TGTGCCAGCAGTTCGTCAGGGGGGAATCAGCCCCAGCATTTT; v_gene: TRBV28; j_gene: TRBJ1-5; abundance: NA; d_gene: TRBD1
CDR3aa: CSASFNTEAFF; CDR3nt: TGCAGTGCTAGCTTTAACACTGAAGCTTTCTTT; v_gene: TRBV20-1; j_gene: TRBJ1-1; abundance: few; d_gene: NA
CDR3aa: CASSVGQVYEQYF; CDR3nt: TGTGCCAGCAGTGTTGGACAGGTCTACGAGCAGTACTTC; v_gene: TRBV6-5; j_gene: TRBJ2-7; abundance: NA; d_gene: TRBD1
CDR3aa: CASSQSLQGDEQYF; CDR3nt: TGCGCCAGCAGTCAATCACTTCAGGGTGACGAGCAGTACTTC; v_gene: TRBV23-1; j_gene: TRBJ2-7; abundance: NA; d_gene: NA
CDR3aa: CASSPTYRWGYTF; CDR3nt: TGTGCCAGCAGTCCAACATACAGATGGGGCTACACCTTC; v_gene: TRBV6-5; j_gene: TRBJ1-2; abundance: few; d_gene: NA
CDR3aa: CASSVRTDTQYF; CDR3nt: TGTGCCAGCAGCGTGCGTACAGATACGCAGTATTTT; v_gene: TRBV9; j_gene: TRBJ2-3; abundance: NA; d_gene: NA
CDR3aa: CASSLASGGAVYNEQFF; CDR3nt: TGTGCCAGCAGCTTGGCTAGCGGGGGGGCCGTCTACAATGAGCAGTTCTTC; v_gene: TRBV5-4; j_gene: TRBJ2-1; abundance: once; d_gene: TRBD2
CDR3aa: CASSVDASGAYEQYF; CDR3nt: TGTGCCAGCAGCGTAGACGCTAGCGGAGCGTACGAGCAGTACTTC; v_gene: TRBV9; j_gene: TRBJ2-7; abundance: NA; d_gene: TRBD2